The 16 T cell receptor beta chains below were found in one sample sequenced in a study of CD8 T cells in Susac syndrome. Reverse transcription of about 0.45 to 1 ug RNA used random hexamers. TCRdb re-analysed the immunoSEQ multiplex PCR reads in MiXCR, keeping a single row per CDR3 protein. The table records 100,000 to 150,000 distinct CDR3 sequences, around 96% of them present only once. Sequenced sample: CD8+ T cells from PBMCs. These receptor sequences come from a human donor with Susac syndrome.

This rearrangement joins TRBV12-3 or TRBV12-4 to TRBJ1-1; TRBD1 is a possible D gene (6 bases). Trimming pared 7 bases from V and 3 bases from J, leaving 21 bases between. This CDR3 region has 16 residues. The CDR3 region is CASTGWGGLGDTEAFF. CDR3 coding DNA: TGTGCCAGCACAGGATGGGGGGGCCTTGGGGACACTGAAGCTTTCTTT.

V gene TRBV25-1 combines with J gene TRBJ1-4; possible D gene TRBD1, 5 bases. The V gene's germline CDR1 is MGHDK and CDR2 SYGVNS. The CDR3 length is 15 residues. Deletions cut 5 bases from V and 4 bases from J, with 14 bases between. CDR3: CASSPPGPINEKLFF. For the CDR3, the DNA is TGTGCCAGCAGTCCTCCGGGACCGATTAATGAAAAACTGTTTTTT.

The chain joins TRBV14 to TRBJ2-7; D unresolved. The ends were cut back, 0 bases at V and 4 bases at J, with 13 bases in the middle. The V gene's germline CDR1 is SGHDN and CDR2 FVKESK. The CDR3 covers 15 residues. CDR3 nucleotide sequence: TGTGCCAGCAGCCAAGAAGTCAGTAGGCCGTACGAGCAGTACTTC. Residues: CASSQEVSRPYEQYF.

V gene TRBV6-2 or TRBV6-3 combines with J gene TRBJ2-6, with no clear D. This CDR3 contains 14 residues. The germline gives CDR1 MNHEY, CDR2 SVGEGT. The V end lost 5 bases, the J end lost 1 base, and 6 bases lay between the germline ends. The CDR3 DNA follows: TGTGCCAGCAGTAGAGAGTCTGGGGCCAACGTCCTGACTTTC. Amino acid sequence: CASSRESGANVLTF.

The CDR3 region is CASSQGQVVAGELFF. CDR3 DNA: TGCGCCAGCAGCCAGGGACAGGTGGTGGCCGGGGAGCTGTTTTTT. The V call is TRBV5-1, the J call TRBJ2-2, with 8 bases lining up with TRBD1. Per germline, CDR1 SGHRS and CDR2 YFSETQ. The CDR3 sequence is 15 residues long. J gave up 6 bases and V 4 bases, and 8 bases lay outside the gene matches.

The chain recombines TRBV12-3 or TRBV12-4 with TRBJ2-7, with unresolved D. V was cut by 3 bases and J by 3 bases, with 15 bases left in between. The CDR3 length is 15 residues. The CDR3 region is CASSFVAGGVYEQYF. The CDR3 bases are TGTGCCAGCAGTTTCGTTGCAGGTGGAGTCTACGAGCAGTACTTC.

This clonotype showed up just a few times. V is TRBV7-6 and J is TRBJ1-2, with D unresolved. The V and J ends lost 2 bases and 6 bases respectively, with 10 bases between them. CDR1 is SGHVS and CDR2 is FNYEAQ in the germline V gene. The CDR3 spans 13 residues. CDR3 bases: TGTGCCAGCAGCTTATTACATCGGAATGGCTACACCTTC. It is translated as CASSLLHRNGYTF. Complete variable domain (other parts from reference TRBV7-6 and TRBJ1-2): GAGVSQSPRYKVTKRGQDVALRCDPISGHVSLYWYRQALGQGPEFLTYFNYEAQQDKSGLPNDRFSAERPEGSISTLTIQRTEQRDSAMYRCASSLLHRNGYTFGSGTRLTVV.

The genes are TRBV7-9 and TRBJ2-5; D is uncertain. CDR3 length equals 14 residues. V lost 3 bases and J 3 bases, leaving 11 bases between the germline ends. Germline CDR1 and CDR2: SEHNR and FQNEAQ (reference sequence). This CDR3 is CASSFWQTEETQYF. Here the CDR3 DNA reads TGTGCCAGCAGCTTTTGGCAGACCGAAGAGACCCAGTACTTC. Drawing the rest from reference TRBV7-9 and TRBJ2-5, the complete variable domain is DTGVSQNPRHKITKRGQNVTFRCDPISEHNRLYWYRQTLGQGPEFLTYFQNEAQLEKSRLLSDRFSAERPKGSFSTLEIQRTEQGDSAMYLCASSFWQTEETQYFGPGTRLLVL.

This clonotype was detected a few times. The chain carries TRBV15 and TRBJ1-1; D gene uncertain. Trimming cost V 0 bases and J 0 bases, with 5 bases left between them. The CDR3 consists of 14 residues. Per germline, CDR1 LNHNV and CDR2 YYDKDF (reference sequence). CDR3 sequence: CATSREGMNTEAFF. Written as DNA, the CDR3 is TGTGCCACCAGCAGAGAGGGGATGAACACTGAAGCTTTCTTT.

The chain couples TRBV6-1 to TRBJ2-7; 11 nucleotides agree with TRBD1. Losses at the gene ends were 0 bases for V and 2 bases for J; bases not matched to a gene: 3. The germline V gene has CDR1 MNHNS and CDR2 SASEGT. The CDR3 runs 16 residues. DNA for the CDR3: TGTGCCAGCAGTGAAGCGGGGACAGGGGGGACCTACGAGCAGTACTTC. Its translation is CASSEAGTGGTYEQYF.

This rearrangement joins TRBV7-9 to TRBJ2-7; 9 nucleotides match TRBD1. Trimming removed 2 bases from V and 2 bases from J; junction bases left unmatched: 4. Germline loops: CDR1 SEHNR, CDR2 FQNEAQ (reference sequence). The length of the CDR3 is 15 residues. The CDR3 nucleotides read TGTGCCAGCAGCTTACCAGGACAGGGGCCCTACGAGCAGTACTTC. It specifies CASSLPGQGPYEQYF.

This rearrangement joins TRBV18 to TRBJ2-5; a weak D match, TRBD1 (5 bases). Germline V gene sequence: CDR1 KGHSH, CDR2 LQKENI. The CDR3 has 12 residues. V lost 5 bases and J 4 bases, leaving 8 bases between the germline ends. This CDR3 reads CASSKRGETQYF. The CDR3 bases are TGTGCCAGCTCAAAAAGGGGAGAGACCCAGTACTTC. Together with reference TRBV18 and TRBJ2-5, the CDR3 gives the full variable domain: NAGVMQNPRHLVRRRGQEARLRCSPMKGHSHVYWYRQLPEEGLKFMVYLQKENIIDESGMPKERFSAEFPKEGPSILRIQQVVRGDSAAYFCASSKRGETQYFGPGTRLLVL.

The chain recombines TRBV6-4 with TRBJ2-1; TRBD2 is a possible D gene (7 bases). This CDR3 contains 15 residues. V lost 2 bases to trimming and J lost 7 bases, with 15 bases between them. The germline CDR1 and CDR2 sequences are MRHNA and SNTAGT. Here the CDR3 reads CASSDEGGGKNEQFF. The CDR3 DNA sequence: TGTGCCAGCAGTGACGAGGGAGGGGGGAAAAATGAGCAGTTCTTC.

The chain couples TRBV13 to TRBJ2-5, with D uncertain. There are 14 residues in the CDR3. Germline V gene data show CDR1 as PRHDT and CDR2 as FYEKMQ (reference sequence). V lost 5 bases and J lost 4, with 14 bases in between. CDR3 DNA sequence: TGTGCCAGCAGCACATCAGGTTTACGAGAGACCCAGTACTTC. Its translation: CASSTSGLRETQYF.

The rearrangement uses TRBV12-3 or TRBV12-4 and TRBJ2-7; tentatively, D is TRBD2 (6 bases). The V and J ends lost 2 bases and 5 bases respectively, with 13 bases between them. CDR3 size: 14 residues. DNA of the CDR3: TGTGCCAGCAGTTTAAGACTAGGGTTGGACGAGCAGTACTTC. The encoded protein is CASSLRLGLDEQYF.

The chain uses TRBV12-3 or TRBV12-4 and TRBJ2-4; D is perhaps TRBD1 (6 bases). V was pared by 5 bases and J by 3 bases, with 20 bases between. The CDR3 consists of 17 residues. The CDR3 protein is CASSQGQQTNRKNIQYF. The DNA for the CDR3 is TGTGCCAGCAGTCAAGGACAGCAAACCAACCGCAAAAACATTCAGTACTTC.